Described below is a single T cell receptor beta chain sequence and its context. The antigen is undetermined. The data belong to a study of CXCR3-negative and CXCR3-positive naive CD8 T cells. Study results and limitations: Higher TRB CDR3 hydrophobicity marked CXCR3-positive naive cells relative to CXCR3-negative naive cells. Naive CXCR3-positive and CXCR3-negative cells shared similar TRBV-TRBJ usage, unlike memory cells.

The TRB cDNA libraries were prepared by 5' RACE with UMI labels. Using the 5' RACE reads, TCRdb records one entry per CDR3 protein without DNA. Recorded for this sample: 49,000 or so distinct CDR3 sequences. From germline, CDR1 is SGHRS and CDR2 YFSETQ. The CDR3 is made up of 14 amino acids. The sequenced sample consisted of naive CXCR3+ CD8+ T cells from blood. Subset: CD45RO-CCR7+CD27+CD95- naive CD8+ T cells expressing CXCR3 (TNR3+). The chain couples TRBV5-1 to TRBJ2-2. This receptor was taken from a human donor in good health. Some clones in this sample may be carry-over from other donors' samples. The CDR3 reads CASNQSANTGELFF.